This T cell receptor (beta chain) is from a study of T cells in narcolepsy. Study-wide results and caveats: Same-patient CSF and blood CD4+ T cell clonotypes included HCRT-specific and TRIB2-specific autoreactive ones.

Generated by immunoSEQ multiplex PCR, the TCRdb table keeps only in-frame clones and is missing some. The profile covers roughly 22,000 clones, with less than 65% appearing a single time and more than 10% taken by the ten largest. As to this clone: Its antigen is currently unknown.

After removal of 2 bases from V and 5 bases from J, the junction contained 3 bases not matched to a gene. Germline V gene sequence: CDR1 MNHEY, CDR2 SMNVEV (reference sequence). The CDR3 spans 14 residues. The sequencing input was memory (CD45RA-) CD4+ T cells from blood. The receptor was derived from a human donor in good health. This chain connects TRBV27 to TRBJ2-5, with TRBD2 matching 9 bases. The CDR3 bases are TGTGCCAGCAGTTTACTCGCGGGAGGGGAGACCCAGTACTTC. It encodes CASSLLAGGETQYF.